This passage covers 28 T cell receptor beta chains from one sample sequenced in a study of T cell repertoires in cytomegalovirus infection. Their cognate antigens are unknown. TCRdb fed the reads into MiXCR, producing one record per CDR3 protein. The sample has about 500,000 distinct CDR3 sequences, more than 30% seen once; the top ten hold about 17%. Sequencing used cultured PBMCs, obtained from culture after CMV antigen stimulation. The receptors shown here come from a human donor in good health (CMV status not recorded). Some clones in this sample may be carry-over from other donors' samples.

This clonotype showed up just a few times. This chain joins TRBV11-2 and TRBJ2-7, with TRBD1 matching 7 bases. After removal of 4 bases from V and 3 bases from J, the junction contained 6 bases not matched to a gene. From germline, CDR1 is SGHAT and CDR2 FQNNGV. The CDR3 has 14 residues. CDR3 in DNA: TGTGCCAGCAGCTCCAGACAGGGCGGCTACGAGCAGTACGTC. This codes for CASSSRQGGYEQYV.

This clonotype was counted a few times. The gene calls are TRBV7-2 and TRBJ2-7; a possible D gene is TRBD1 (6 bases). With 3 bases removed from V and 4 bases from J, the gap between germline ends came to 13 bases. The germline gives CDR1 SGHTA, CDR2 FQGNSA. The CDR3 runs to 14 residues. Written as DNA, the CDR3 is TGTGCCAGCAGCTTGGTGACAGGAGAATACGAGCAGTACTTC. It yields the protein CASSLVTGEYEQYF.

As concerns this clonotype: This could be a read error, since a much larger clone is one nucleotide away. The chain links TRBV7-2 to TRBJ1-3; 9 nucleotides agree with TRBD1. This CDR3 region has 15 residues. Germline values: CDR1 SGHTA, CDR2 FQGNSA. The CDR3 DNA reads TGTGCCAGCAGCTTAGACAGGGGGCGAGGAAACTCCATATATTTT. This gives the protein CASSLDRGRGNSIYF.

This clonotype has just a few counts. CDR3 sequence: CASQRHTSLPSTDTQYF. DNA for the CDR3: TGTGCCAGCCAACGACACACTAGTCTCCCCAGCACAGATACGCAGTATTTT. This chain connects TRBV7-2 to TRBJ2-3, with a possible D match to TRBD2 (5 bases). This CDR3 contains 17 residues. The V gene lost 8 bases and the J gene lost 0 bases, with 21 bases spanning the gap. Per the germline V gene, CDR1 is SGHTA and CDR2 is FQGNSA. Using reference TRBV7-2 and TRBJ2-3 for the parts outside the CDR3, the full variable domain is GAGVSQSPSNKVTEKGKDVELRCDPISGHTALYWYRQSLGQGLEFLIYFQGNSAPDKSGLPSDRFSAERTGGSVSTLTIQRTQQEDSAVYLCASQRHTSLPSTDTQYFGPGTRLTVL.

This clonotype was counted a few times. V and J are TRBV6-2 or TRBV6-3 and TRBJ2-5; no clear D gene. CDR1 and CDR2 (germline): MNHEY, SVGEGT. The ends were cut back, 2 bases at V and 3 bases at J, with 7 bases in the middle. The length of the CDR3 is 13 residues. Here the CDR3 reads CASSYVEEETQYF. CDR3 nucleotide sequence: TGTGCCAGCAGTTACGTGGAAGAAGAGACCCAGTACTTC.

As DNA, the CDR3 is TGTGCCATCGGGACAGGCCAGAATTCACCCCTCCACTTT. Translation: CAIGTGQNSPLHF. The J gene is TRBJ1-6, the V gene TRBV19; TRBD1 agrees at 8 bases. The length of the CDR3 is 13 residues. With V trimmed by 10 bases and J by 7 bases, 6 bases remained unmatched. CDR1 is LNHDA and CDR2 is SQIVND in the germline V gene (reference sequence).

The chain employs TRBV11-2 and TRBJ1-5, with a tentative D call TRBD1 (6 bases). The CDR3 contains 15 residues. The ends were cut back, 6 bases at V and 7 bases at J, with 19 bases in the middle. CDR1 is SGHAT and CDR2 is FQNNGV in the germline V gene. The CDR3 protein is CASSQIAGAEQPQHF. In DNA, the CDR3 is TGTGCCAGCAGTCAAATCGCAGGGGCAGAACAGCCCCAGCATTTT.

The chain has TRBV12-3 or TRBV12-4 and TRBJ2-4; D uncertain. V was trimmed by 3 bases and J by 7 bases, leaving 7 bases between them. This CDR3 region has 12 residues. CDR3 DNA: TGTGCCAGCAGTTTTAACCGCAACATTCAGTACTTC. Encoded protein: CASSFNRNIQYF.

This clonotype showed up just a few times. The chain carries TRBV7-6 and TRBJ2-5, with 7 nucleotides matching TRBD2. CDR3 length: 16 amino acids. CDR1 is SGHVS and CDR2 is FNYEAQ in the germline V gene. The V segment lost 5 bases and the J segment 4 bases; nucleotides outside the gene matches: 13. The CDR3 loop is CASSPTGGSIRETQYF. As DNA, the CDR3 is TGTGCCAGCAGCCCAACGGGCGGGAGTATAAGAGAGACCCAGTACTTC. The full variable domain, rest sourced from reference TRBV7-6 and TRBJ2-5, is GAGVSQSPRYKVTKRGQDVALRCDPISGHVSLYWYRQALGQGPEFLTYFNYEAQQDKSGLPNDRFSAERPEGSISTLTIQRTEQRDSAMYRCASSPTGGSIRETQYFGPGTRLLVL.

This clonotype was seen a handful of times. The genes are TRBV27 and TRBJ2-3; D not certain. V was shortened by 2 bases and J by 0 bases, with 6 bases between the two germline ends. Per germline, CDR1 MNHEY and CDR2 SMNVEV (reference sequence). The length of the CDR3 is 14 residues. The CDR3 coding sequence is TGTGCCAGCAGTTTAATCAGTAGCACAGATACGCAGTATTTT. Translation: CASSLISSTDTQYF.

V and J are TRBV6-5 and TRBJ2-1, with 9 bases aligning to TRBD2. The V gene's germline CDR1 is MNHEY and CDR2 SVGAGI. J gave up 1 base and V 2 bases, and 12 bases lay outside the gene matches. The CDR3 runs to 19 residues. Here the CDR3 reads CASSYTALGGRASYNEQFF. In nucleotides, the CDR3 is TGTGCCAGCAGTTACACGGCGTTGGGCGGGAGGGCTTCCTACAATGAGCAGTTCTTC.

The chain links TRBV15 to TRBJ2-3; tentative D call: TRBD1 (6 bases). Germline CDR1 reads LNHNV; CDR2 reads YYDKDF (reference sequence). This CDR3 has 12 amino acids. Between the trimmed V and J ends, which lost 5 bases and 14 bases, there was a span of 17 bases. Here the CDR3 reads CATSAALGTRYF. Here the CDR3 DNA reads TGTGCCACCAGCGCAGCTCTTGGGACAAGGTATTTT.

The chain links TRBV2 to TRBJ1-2, with D possibly being TRBD1 (6 bases). Germline lookup yields CDR1 SNHLY and CDR2 FYNNEI. The CDR3 covers 13 residues. Between the trimmed V and J ends, which lost 7 bases and 2 bases, there was a span of 11 bases. The chain's CDR3 is CASKQGGNYGYTF. CDR3 coding DNA: TGTGCCAGCAAACAGGGAGGGAACTATGGCTACACCTTC.

This clonotype was picked up one time. The CDR3 coding sequence is TGCAGCGTCGGAACTCAAAGTGGCCGTATGAACACCGGGGAGCTGTTTTTT. It is translated as CSVGTQSGRMNTGELFF. This chain uses TRBV29-1 with TRBJ2-2; D call uncertain. Germline V lookup: CDR1 SQVTM, CDR2 ANQGSEA. Trimming cost V 6 bases and J 1 base, with 21 bases left between them. CDR3 length equals 17 residues.

In this sample, this clonotype turned up a few times. This chain links TRBV28 with TRBJ2-4; TRBD1 agrees at 7 bases. There are 14 residues in the CDR3. Per the germline V gene, CDR1 is MDHEN and CDR2 is SYDVKM. Trimming took 6 bases from V and 8 from J; bases not matched to a gene: 10. CDR3 sequence (DNA): TGTGCCAGCAGCGCTAGGGGGCTGGTGGACATTCAGTACTTC. The encoded protein is CASSARGLVDIQYF. Supplemented by reference TRBV28 and TRBJ2-4, the full variable domain reads DVKVTQSSRYLVKRTGEKVFLECVQDMDHENMFWYRQDPGLGLRLIYFSYDVKMKEKGDIPEGYSVSREKKERFSLILESASTNQTSMYLCASSARGLVDIQYFGAGTRLSVL.

The V and J genes are TRBV7-2 and TRBJ1-2; tentatively, D is TRBD1 (5 bases). Trimming removed 5 bases from V and 4 bases from J, with 20 bases in between. Germline V gene data show CDR1 as SGHTA and CDR2 as FQGNSA. This CDR3 contains 16 residues. The CDR3 spells CASSANRLRGRYGYTF. CDR3 nucleotides: TGTGCCAGCAGCGCTAACCGCCTTAGGGGCCGCTATGGCTACACCTTC.

This clonotype was detected a few times. The chain employs TRBV7-2 and TRBJ2-2, with 7 positions matching TRBD1. The CDR3 length is 14 residues. The germline CDR1 and CDR2 sequences are SGHTA and FQGNSA. The trim removed 2 bases at V and 5 bases at J, leaving 2 bases unmatched. The CDR3 loop reads CASSLRGRTGELFF. The CDR3 DNA sequence: TGTGCCAGCAGCTTAAGGGGGCGTACCGGGGAGCTGTTTTTT.

This clonotype was observed a few times. CDR3 DNA: TGTGCCAGCAGCTTATCTGGCAGTCAAGAGACCCAGTACTTC. This codes for CASSLSGSQETQYF. J is TRBJ2-5 and V is TRBV7-6; D is undetermined. Deletions cut 2 bases from V and 2 bases from J, with 9 bases between. Germline lookup yields CDR1 SGHVS and CDR2 FNYEAQ. This CDR3 has 14 residues.

This clonotype has just a few counts. V and J are TRBV20-1 and TRBJ2-5; no reliable D call. Germline V CDR1 and CDR2: DFQATT, SNEGSKA (reference sequence). This CDR3 contains 14 residues. The ends were cut back, 5 bases at V and 2 bases at J, with 15 bases in the middle. CDR3 sequence reads: CSASWLEMQETQYF. The CDR3 nucleotides are TGCAGTGCTTCTTGGTTAGAAATGCAAGAGACCCAGTACTTC.

The chain has TRBV6-5 and TRBJ1-4; D is ambiguous. CDR1 and CDR2 from the germline V gene are MNHEY and SVGAGI. V was shortened by 2 bases and J by 8 bases, with 15 bases between the two germline ends. This CDR3 spans 15 amino acids. For the CDR3, the DNA is TGTGCCAGCAGTTACGGACTTGGAAGGAGCGAAAAACTGTTTTTT. Protein product: CASSYGLGRSEKLFF.

Many counts were recorded for this clonotype. This chain connects TRBV7-2 to TRBJ2-7; unclear D gene. V lost 1 base, J lost 5 bases, and 15 bases lay in between. CDR3 length: 15 residues. Germline V lookup: CDR1 SGHTA, CDR2 FQGNSA. The CDR3 nucleotides are TGTGCCAGCAGCTTAGTTGGTAGACGCCTTGACGAGCAGTACTTC. It translates to CASSLVGRRLDEQYF.

This clonotype was seen only a few times. The CDR3 DNA is TGCGCCAGCAGCTTTATGCCGGACATGAACACTGAAGCTTTCTTT. Translated, it gives CASSFMPDMNTEAFF. The chain has TRBV5-1 and TRBJ1-1; D is perhaps TRBD1 (5 bases). Germline assignment: CDR1 SGHRS and CDR2 YFSETQ. The CDR3 runs to 15 residues. The V gene lost 2 bases and the J gene lost 0 bases, with 11 bases spanning the gap.

The V and J genes are TRBV5-1 and TRBJ2-3, with D possibly TRBD2 on 5 matching bases. The V end was cut by 3 bases, the J end by 3 bases, with 8 bases between. CDR1 is SGHRS, CDR2 YFSETQ, per germline. The CDR3 is 13 residues long. CDR3 residues: CASSSRETDTQYF. DNA of the CDR3: TGCGCCAGCAGCTCACGGGAAACAGATACGCAGTATTTT.

This chain uses TRBV7-2 with TRBJ2-5; unclear D gene. The CDR3 extends over 14 amino acids. Trimming took 1 base from V and 5 from J, leaving 11 bases between them. Germline V gene data show CDR1 as SGHTA and CDR2 as FQGNSA. DNA for the CDR3: TGTGCCAGCAGCTTAGAGCGCAGTTCGGAGACCCAGTACTTC. Its translation: CASSLERSSETQYF.

With regard to this clonotype: The junction and the germline gene differ at one end; a read error may be behind it. This chain uses TRBV6-2 or TRBV6-3 with TRBJ2-1, with 10 bases that match TRBD2. CDR3 length: 12 residues. CDR1 MNHEY and CDR2 SVGEGT come from the germline V gene. The CDR3: CASSEGFLAGAF. The CDR3 nucleotides are TGTGCCAGCAGTGAAGGGTTCCTAGCGGGAGCATTC.

This clonotype has more than one count but fewer than ten. The rearrangement joins TRBV11-1 to TRBJ1-1; D unclear. Trimming removed 11 bases at V and 1 base at J, with 14 bases between. This CDR3 region has 13 residues. Looked up from germline, CDR1 is SGHAT and CDR2 is FQDESV (reference sequence). Written as DNA, the CDR3 is TGTGCCGCTGGGCGCGTTCGGAACACTGAAGCTTTCTTT. It specifies CAAGRVRNTEAFF.

CDR3 loop: CASSHYRGGRPQAYEQYF. As DNA, the CDR3 is TGTGCCAGCAGCCATTACCGGGGCGGCAGGCCGCAAGCCTACGAGCAGTACTTC. J is TRBJ2-7 and V is TRBV6-2 or TRBV6-3, with D perhaps matching TRBD1 or TRBD2 (5 bases each). The V gene lost 6 bases and the J gene lost 2 bases, with 26 bases spanning the gap. This CDR3 has 18 residues. Germline assignment: CDR1 MNHEY and CDR2 SVGEGT.

The rearrangement links TRBV6-2 or TRBV6-3 to TRBJ2-7; 11 positions agree with TRBD2. The CDR3 contains 16 residues. V shed 0 bases and J 4 bases; nucleotides not matched to a gene: 5. Per the germline V gene, CDR1 is MNHEY and CDR2 is SVGEGT. The CDR3 sequence is CASSYSIGLAGYEQYV. Written as DNA, the CDR3 is TGTGCCAGCAGTTACTCGATTGGACTAGCGGGTTACGAGCAGTACGTC.